The 19 T cell receptor beta chains below were found in one sample sequenced in a study of memory CD8 T cells in hepatitis C reinfection (dated by TCRdb to 2016 to 2017). The library relied on the immunoSEQ multiplex PCR assay. TCRdb mirrors the immuneACCESS table, restricted to in-frame sequences. Some clones are absent from its copies; in checked studies, under half trace to an unresolved V gene, and the reason for the others is unknown. The sample has just over 50,000 clones on record, roughly 86% of them singletons. Of the sample, 1% falls within the top ten clones. In light of the paper, this sample's time point label describes: pre-reinfection, 55 to 20 weeks before reinfection detection. TCR sequencing was performed on the sorted cells directly ex vivo, without any in vitro expansion beforehand. The sequenced material came from naive CD8+ T cells sorted from blood. Sample cell subset or site, as interpreted from the label and publication: total naive CD8+CD45RO- T cells. These receptors were taken from a man between 18 and 29 years old with hepatitis C virus infection.

The rearrangement uses TRBV5-1 and TRBJ1-1; a possible D gene is TRBD1 (5 bases). CDR3 length: 17 amino acids. Trimming left V 0 bases short and J 3 bases short, with 18 bases between. The germline CDR1 and CDR2 sequences are SGHRS and YFSETQ. In DNA, the CDR3 is TGCGCCAGCAGCTTGGTTGGGTTGGGGGGAGGGGACACTGAAGCTTTCTTT. The encoded protein is CASSLVGLGGGDTEAFF.

The chain is built from TRBV10-2 and TRBJ2-7, with 13 nucleotides matching TRBD2. V shed 1 base and J 7 bases; nucleotides not matched to a gene: 7. The germline V gene has CDR1 WSHSY and CDR2 SAAADI. The CDR3 runs to 16 residues. The CDR3 here is CASSEFRLAGGGEQYV. CDR3 nucleotides: TGCGCCAGCAGTGAGTTTAGACTAGCGGGGGGCGGTGAGCAGTACGTC.

This sequence joins TRBV7-3 and TRBJ2-7; a weak D match, TRBD2 (6 bases). The V and J ends lost 2 bases and 2 bases respectively, with 13 bases between them. CDR1 and CDR2 (germline): SGHTA, FQGTGA. The CDR3 spans 15 residues. The CDR3 nucleotides are TGTGCCAGCAGCTTAGGGGCCGGGAGCCCCTACGAGCAGTACTTC. This translates into CASSLGAGSPYEQYF.

The rearrangement joins TRBV4-1 to TRBJ1-2, with D unresolved. The CDR3 extends over 15 amino acids. Germline V CDR1 and CDR2: MGHRA, YSYEKL. V dropped 3 bases and J dropped 2 bases, with 13 bases sitting between them. The CDR3 loop is CASSQTHTENYGYTF. DNA of the CDR3: TGCGCCAGCAGCCAGACCCATACAGAAAACTATGGCTACACCTTC.

V is TRBV12-5 and J is TRBJ2-2, with a weak D call TRBD1 (5 bases). The germline V gene encodes CDR1 LGHNT and CDR2 FRNRAP. The CDR3 sequence is 12 residues long. The V end lost 2 bases, the J end lost 10 bases, and 8 bases lay between the germline ends. For the CDR3, the DNA is TGTGCTAGTGGTTTGACAGGAGTGGAGCTGTTTTTT. This translates into CASGLTGVELFF.

The chain has TRBV7-9 and TRBJ2-5; 12 bases are shared with TRBD1. V lost 2 bases, J lost 6 bases, and 4 bases stayed unmatched. The CDR3 runs to 15 residues. Germline CDR1 reads SEHNR; CDR2 reads FQNEAQ (reference sequence). The CDR3 is CASSLRGQGAKTQYF. Written as DNA, the CDR3 is TGTGCCAGCAGCTTAAGGGGACAGGGGGCGAAGACCCAGTACTTC.

The chain employs TRBV6-4 and TRBJ1-1, with D perhaps TRBD1 (5 bases). V shed 3 bases and J shed 1 base, with 6 bases lying between them. The CDR3 is 13 amino acids. From germline, CDR1 is MRHNA and CDR2 SNTAGT. CDR3 nucleotides: TGTGCCAGCAGTGAGGGGCAGAACACTGAAGCTTTCTTT. This sequence encodes CASSEGQNTEAFF.

V gene TRBV7-2 combines with J gene TRBJ1-5; 7 bases agree with TRBD1. Losses at the gene ends were 1 base for V and 7 bases for J; bases not matched to a gene: 4. CDR1 is SGHTA and CDR2 is FQGNSA in the germline V gene. CDR3 length: 14 residues. The chain's CDR3 is CASSLGQGTQPQHF. CDR3 DNA sequence: TGTGCCAGCAGCTTAGGACAGGGTACACAGCCCCAGCATTTT.

The chain combines TRBV7-3 with TRBJ2-5; TRBD1 is a possible D gene (6 bases). CDR1 and CDR2 from the germline V gene are SGHTA and FQGTGA. V was shortened by 5 bases and J by 5 bases, with 15 bases between the two germline ends. The CDR3 totals 14 residues. CDR3 protein: CASSRTGLGETQYF. The CDR3 DNA is TGTGCCAGCAGCAGAACAGGGTTAGGGGAGACCCAGTACTTC.

About this clone: Germline and junction disagree at one end, which may indicate a read error. The rearrangement joins TRBV7-9 to TRBJ2-7; 10 bases fit TRBD2. Germline V gives CDR1 SEHNR, CDR2 FQNEAQ (reference sequence). The CDR3 spans 16 residues. The DNA for the CDR3 is TGTGCCAGCAGCTTCCCCTCTAGCGGGAGCTCCCACGAGCAGTACTTC. Protein: CASSFPSSGSSHEQYF.

This chain links TRBV9 with TRBJ2-5; TRBD1 is a possible D gene (6 bases). Germline assignment: CDR1 SGDLS and CDR2 YYNGEE. The CDR3 is made up of 15 amino acids. V gave up 3 bases and J gave up 5 bases, with 17 bases separating them. The CDR3 region is CASSGGAGAMETQYF. CDR3 bases: TGTGCCAGCAGCGGAGGGGCAGGGGCAATGGAGACCCAGTACTTC.

The chain couples TRBV9 to TRBJ2-3, with a possible D match to TRBD2 (5 bases). CDR3 length: 12 residues. The V and J ends lost 6 bases and 10 bases respectively, with 15 bases between them. Per germline, CDR1 SGDLS and CDR2 YYNGEE. As DNA, the CDR3 is TGTGCCAGCAACGGGAAGAGCGTTCCGCAGTATTTT. It is translated as CASNGKSVPQYF.

The chain carries TRBV5-4 and TRBJ2-7, with D maybe TRBD1 (5 bases). CDR3 length equals 14 residues. Germline values: CDR1 SGHNT, CDR2 YYREEE (reference sequence). Trimming removed 0 bases at V and 2 bases at J, with 9 bases between. This CDR3 is CASSLDGATYEQYF. DNA of the CDR3: TGTGCCAGCAGCTTGGATGGGGCCACCTACGAGCAGTACTTC.

The CDR3 region is CASSLSGVGSPLHF. The CDR3 nucleotides are TGTGCCAGCAGTTTATCAGGGGTAGGTTCTCCCCTCCACTTT. The rearrangement uses TRBV27 and TRBJ1-6, with D perhaps TRBD1 (5 bases). Trimming stripped 0 bases from V and 13 bases from J, with 13 bases between. The CDR3 covers 14 residues. CDR1 and CDR2 from the germline V gene are MNHEY and SMNVEV (reference sequence).

The chain recombines TRBV25-1 with TRBJ1-1, with D possibly being TRBD1 (6 bases). The CDR3 loop spans 13 amino acids. The germline V gene has CDR1 MGHDK and CDR2 SYGVNS. The V end lost 6 bases, the J end lost 5 bases, and 13 bases lay between the germline ends. The CDR3 is CASSEGVRTEAFF. CDR3 DNA sequence: TGTGCCAGCAGCGAGGGGGTGAGGACTGAAGCTTTCTTT.

This clone was seen only once. The CDR3 DNA sequence: TGTGCCAGCCATCCCCGGGGTTATAATTCACCCCTCCACTTT. It encodes CASHPRGYNSPLHF. The chain recombines TRBV2 with TRBJ1-6, with no clear D. Trimming took off 8 bases at V and 4 bases at J, with 12 bases between the two ends. This CDR3 is built from 14 residues. The germline gives CDR1 SNHLY, CDR2 FYNNEI.

The V call is TRBV28, the J call TRBJ1-5; TRBD1 matches 10 bases. Looked up from germline, CDR1 is MDHEN and CDR2 is SYDVKM. CDR3 length: 15 residues. Trimming cost V 6 bases and J 7 bases; bases outside gene matches: 9. The CDR3 reads CASRPGTGEMQPQHF. CDR3 bases: TGTGCCAGCAGACCCGGGACAGGGGAGATGCAGCCCCAGCATTTT. Full variable domain (missing parts from reference TRBV28 and TRBJ1-5): DVKVTQSSRYLVKRTGEKVFLECVQDMDHENMFWYRQDPGLGLRLIYFSYDVKMKEKGDIPEGYSVSREKKERFSLILESASTNQTSMYLCASRPGTGEMQPQHFGDGTRLSIL.

The chain recombines TRBV4-3 with TRBJ2-4; possibly TRBD1 for D (6 bases). The germline V gene has CDR1 LGHNA and CDR2 YSLEER. The CDR3 spans 16 residues. V was pared by 0 bases and J by 5 bases, with 14 bases between. This CDR3 is CASSQDRGFGENIQYF. The CDR3, as DNA: TGCGCCAGCAGCCAAGACAGGGGCTTCGGGGAAAACATTCAGTACTTC.

This chain connects TRBV19 to TRBJ2-3, with a weak D call TRBD2 (6 bases). Trimming stripped 4 bases from V and 5 bases from J, with 10 bases between. CDR3 size: 13 residues. The V gene's germline CDR1 is LNHDA and CDR2 SQIVND (reference sequence). The CDR3 coding sequence is TGTGCCAGTAGTAGAAACGGGGGAGATACGCAGTATTTT. Translated, it gives CASSRNGGDTQYF.